This T cell receptor (beta chain) was observed in a study of response to subunit inactivated influenza vaccine. TCRdb reprocessed the RT-PCR reads with MiXCR, giving one entry per CDR3 protein. The sample contains hundreds of thousands of distinct CDR3 sequences, approximately 15% of which appear only once. The table lists this clonotype with a few counts. Its antigen is currently unknown. Whole-study results and caveats: Researchers suggested that each seasonal influenza vaccination recruits few new T cells.

This CDR3 has 18 residues. V was clipped by 5 bases and J by 5 bases; unmatched bases: 16. Germline V gene sequence: CDR1 ENHRY, CDR2 SYGVKD. The sequencing used PBMCs from blood, collected 14 days before vaccination. The chain links TRBV10-3 to TRBJ2-7; 12 positions match TRBD1. The sequence came from a man aged 45-65 years who received an inactivated influenza vaccine. The CDR3 DNA sequence: TGTGCCATCAGTCCCACCTGGGGACAGGGGGCAGGAGCGGACGAGCAGTACTTC. It yields the protein CAISPTWGQGAGADEQYF.